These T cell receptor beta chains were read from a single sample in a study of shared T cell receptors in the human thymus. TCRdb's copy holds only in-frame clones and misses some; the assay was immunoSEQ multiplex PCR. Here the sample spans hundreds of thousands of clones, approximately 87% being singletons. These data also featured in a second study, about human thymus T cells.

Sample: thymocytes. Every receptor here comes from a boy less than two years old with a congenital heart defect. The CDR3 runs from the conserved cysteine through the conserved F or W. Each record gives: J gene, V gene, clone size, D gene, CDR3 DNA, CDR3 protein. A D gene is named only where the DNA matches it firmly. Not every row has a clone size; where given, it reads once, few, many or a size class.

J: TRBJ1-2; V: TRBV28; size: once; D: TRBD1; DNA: TGTGCCAGCAGTCACAGGGGCCGTGGCTACACCTTC; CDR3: CASSHRGRGYTF
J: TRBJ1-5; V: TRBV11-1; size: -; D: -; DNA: TGTGCCAGCAGCAGGGGGTTCAATCAGCCCCAGCATTTT; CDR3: CASSRGFNQPQHF
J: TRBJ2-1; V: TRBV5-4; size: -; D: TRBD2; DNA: TGTGCCAGCAGCGGAGCGGGGGGGCCCCATGAGCAGTTCTTC; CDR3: CASSGAGGPHEQFF
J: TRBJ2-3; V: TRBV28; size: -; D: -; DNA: TGTGCCAGCAGTCTACCGACAGGTCTTAGCACAGATACGCAGTATTTT; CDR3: CASSLPTGLSTDTQYF
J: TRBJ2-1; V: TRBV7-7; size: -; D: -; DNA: TGTGCCAGCAGCTTACGGCTAGTTGATGAACATGAGCAGTTCTTC; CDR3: CASSLRLVDEHEQFF
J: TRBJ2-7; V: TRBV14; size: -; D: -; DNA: TGTGCCAGCAGCCAAGATCTAAGGGGGCGCGTTCTCCCAACTAGCGGAGCCTACGAGCAGTACTTC; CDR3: CASSQDLRGRVLPTSGAYEQYF
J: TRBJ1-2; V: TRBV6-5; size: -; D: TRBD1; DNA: TGTGCCAGTGCGGGACAGGTGCTTTCTAACTATGGCTACACCTTC; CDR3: CASAGQVLSNYGYTF
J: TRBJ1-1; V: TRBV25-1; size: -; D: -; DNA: TGTGCCAGCAGTGAACCCGACAGCAACACTGAAGCTTTCTTT; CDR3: CASSEPDSNTEAFF
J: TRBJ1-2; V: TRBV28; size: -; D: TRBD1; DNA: TGTGCCAGCAGTAGACCGACAGGGGGCTACACCTTC; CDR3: CASSRPTGGYTF
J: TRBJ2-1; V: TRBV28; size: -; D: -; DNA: TGTGCCAGCAGTGTGAACAGCCGTTCCAATGAGCAGTTCTTC; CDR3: CASSVNSRSNEQFF
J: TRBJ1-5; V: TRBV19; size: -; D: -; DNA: TGTGCCAGTAGTATGTCAGGGGACGCGAGCAATCAGCCCCAGCATTTT; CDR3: CASSMSGDASNQPQHF
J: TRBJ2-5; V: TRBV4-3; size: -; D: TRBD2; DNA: TGCGCCAGCAGCCAAGATCTGGTCCTAGCGGGGGGCCCCCAAGAGACCCAGTACTTC; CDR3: CASSQDLVLAGGPQETQYF
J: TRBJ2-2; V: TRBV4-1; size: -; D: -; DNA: TGCGCCAGCAGCCAAGTCCTATTCGAAGCTAACACCGGGGAGCTGTTTTTT; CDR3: CASSQVLFEANTGELFF
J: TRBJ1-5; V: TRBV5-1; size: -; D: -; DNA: TGCGCCAGCTACGGGACACCGAATCAGCCCCAGCATTTT; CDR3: CASYGTPNQPQHF
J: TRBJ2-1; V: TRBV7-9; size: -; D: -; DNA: TGTGCCAGCAGCTTAGGTACTTCCCCCATTAGCAATGAGCAGTTCTTC; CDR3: CASSLGTSPISNEQFF
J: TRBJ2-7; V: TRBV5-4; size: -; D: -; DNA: TGTGCCAGCAGGTCGGCCAGGGCGCCCTACGAGCAGTACTTC; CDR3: CASRSARAPYEQYF
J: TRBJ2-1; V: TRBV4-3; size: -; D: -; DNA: TGCGCCAGCAGCCAAGAGGGCAGCCCCTTAGACTCCTACAATGAGCAGTTCTTC; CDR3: CASSQEGSPLDSYNEQFF
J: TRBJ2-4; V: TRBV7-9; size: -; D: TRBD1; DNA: TGTGCCAGCAGCGCGTCCTCCGCCCCGGGACAGATAGCCAAAAACATTCAGTACTTC; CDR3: CASSASSAPGQIAKNIQYF